This T cell receptor (beta chain) was sequenced in a study of shared clonotypes between healthy human individuals. Study results and limitations: It was only blood that was sampled, and tissue repertoires likely differ.

Assay used: immunoSEQ multiplex PCR; TCRdb lists only in-frame clones, some missing. The sample shows about 490,000 clones, 78% of them seen only once. CDR3 length: 14 amino acids. Germline loops: CDR1 SGHTA, CDR2 FQGNSA. In regard to this clone: Its specificity is unknown. One end of the junction varies from germline; a read error may be responsible.

The J gene is TRBJ2-5, the V gene TRBV7-2; no reliable D call. The specimen was PBMCs. This TCR was sampled from a woman aged 35 to 49 in good health. Some clones in this sample may be carry-over from other donors' samples. This CDR3 is CASSLDFRLETRYF. The DNA of the CDR3 is TGTGCCAGCAGCTTAGACTTCCGATTAGAGACCCGGTACTTC.